These 5 T cell receptor beta chains originate from one sample sequenced in a study of PD-L1 blockade in urothelial cancer. The protocol was immunoSEQ multiplex PCR, while the TCRdb copy is restricted to in-frame clones and leaves out a portion. Altogether around 30,000 clones are present, roughly 82% being singletons, with the ten largest covering around 30%. Sequences were derived from PBMCs, sampled around atezolizumab (anti-PD-L1) treatment. Receptor source: a man in his 60s with urothelial cancer.

This chain links TRBV7-3 with TRBJ1-1; D might be TRBD1 (5 bases). The germline CDR1 and CDR2 sequences are SGHTA and FQGTGA. The V end was cut by 5 bases, the J end by 1 base, with 17 bases between. There are 16 residues in the CDR3. The CDR3 DNA is TGTGCCAGCAGCCCCGGGAGTAAAGGGGAGAACACTGAAGCTTTCTTT. Encoded protein: CASSPGSKGENTEAFF.

This chain joins TRBV30 and TRBJ2-1, with TRBD2 identical over 12 bases. The CDR3 covers 15 residues. CDR1 is GTSNPN and CDR2 is SVGIG in the germline V gene (reference sequence). The trim removed 3 bases at V and 9 bases at J, leaving 9 bases unmatched. CDR3 nucleotide sequence: TGTGCCTGGAGCTATCTAGCGGGAGGGCCGGGTGAGCAGTTCTTC. It codes for CAWSYLAGGPGEQFF.

The chain has TRBV6-1 and TRBJ1-6, with TRBD1 matching over 8 bases. CDR1 and CDR2 from the germline V gene are MNHNS and SASEGT. The CDR3 is 16 residues long. The V segment lost 1 base and the J segment 16 bases; nucleotides outside the gene matches: 15. In DNA form, the CDR3 reads TGTGCCAGCAGTGAAGTTGGGATCAGGGGGCGTAATGGGCTCCACTTT. Its protein product is CASSEVGIRGRNGLHF.

The chain links TRBV18 to TRBJ2-1; 8 bases are a match to TRBD1. This CDR3 comprises 12 residues. Germline V gene lookup returns CDR1 KGHSH and CDR2 LQKENI. V shed 4 bases and J 7 bases; nucleotides not matched to a gene: 0. The CDR3 region has the DNA TGTGCCAGCTCACGACAGGGGAATGAGCAGTTCTTC. The encoded protein is CASSRQGNEQFF. Based on the CDR3 plus reference TRBV18 and TRBJ2-1, the full variable domain is NAGVMQNPRHLVRRRGQEARLRCSPMKGHSHVYWYRQLPEEGLKFMVYLQKENIIDESGMPKERFSAEFPKEGPSILRIQQVVRGDSAAYFCASSRQGNEQFFGPGTRLTVL.

This chain uses TRBV5-6 with TRBJ2-5; D is ambiguous. The CDR3 extends over 12 amino acids. The V end was cut by 4 bases, the J end by 2 bases, with 6 bases between. Germline loops: CDR1 SGHDT, CDR2 YYEEEE. This CDR3 reads CASSTNQETQYF. DNA for the CDR3: TGTGCCAGCAGCACAAATCAAGAGACCCAGTACTTC.